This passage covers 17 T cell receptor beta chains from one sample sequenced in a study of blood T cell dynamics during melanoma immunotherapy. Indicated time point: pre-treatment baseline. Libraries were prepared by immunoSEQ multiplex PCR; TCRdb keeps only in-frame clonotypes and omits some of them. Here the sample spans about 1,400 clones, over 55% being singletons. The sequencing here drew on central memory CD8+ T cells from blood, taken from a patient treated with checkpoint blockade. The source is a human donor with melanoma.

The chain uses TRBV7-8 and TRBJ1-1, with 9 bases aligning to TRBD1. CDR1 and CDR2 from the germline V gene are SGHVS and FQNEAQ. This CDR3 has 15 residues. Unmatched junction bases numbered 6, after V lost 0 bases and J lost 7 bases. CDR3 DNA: TGTGCCAGCAGCTTAGCGATGGGACAGGGAGGTGAAGCTTTCTTT. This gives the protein CASSLAMGQGGEAFF.

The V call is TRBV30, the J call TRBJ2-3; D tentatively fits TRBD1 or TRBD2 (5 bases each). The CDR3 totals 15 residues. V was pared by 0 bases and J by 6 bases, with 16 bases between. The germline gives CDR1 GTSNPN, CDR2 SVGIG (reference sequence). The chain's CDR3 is CAWSVFRDPRDTQYF. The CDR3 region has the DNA TGTGCCTGGAGTGTATTTCGGGACCCCAGGGATACGCAGTATTTT.

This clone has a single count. The CDR3 here is CASTRGGSDEQYF. CDR3 DNA: TGTGCCAGCACCAGGGGGGGTAGCGACGAGCAGTACTTC. V is TRBV25-1 and J is TRBJ2-7; tentatively, D is TRBD1 or TRBD2 (7 bases each). The CDR3 extends over 13 amino acids. CDR1 is MGHDK and CDR2 is SYGVNS in the germline V gene. The V end lost 7 bases, the J end lost 5 bases, and 15 bases lay between the germline ends.

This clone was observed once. CDR3 sequence (DNA): TGTGCCAGCAGGATTGACGCCTTTAACTATGGCTACACCTTC. This sequence encodes CASRIDAFNYGYTF. V and J are TRBV28 and TRBJ1-2; no clear D. Germline V gene lookup returns CDR1 MDHEN and CDR2 SYDVKM. The V end was cut by 6 bases, the J end by 1 base, with 12 bases between. CDR3 length: 14 amino acids.

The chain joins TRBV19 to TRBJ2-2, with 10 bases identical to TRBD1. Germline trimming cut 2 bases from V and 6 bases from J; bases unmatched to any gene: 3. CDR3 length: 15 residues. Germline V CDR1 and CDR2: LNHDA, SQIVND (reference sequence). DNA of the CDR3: TGTGCCAGTAGTATAACCGGGACAGGGGCCGGGGAGCTGTTTTTT. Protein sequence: CASSITGTGAGELFF.

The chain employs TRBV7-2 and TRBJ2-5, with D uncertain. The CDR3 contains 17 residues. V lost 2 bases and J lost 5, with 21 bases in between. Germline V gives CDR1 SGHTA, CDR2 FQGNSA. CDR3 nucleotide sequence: TGTGCCAGCAGCTTAAATAAGATCCCTACCCCCCCGGAGACCCAGTACTTC. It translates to CASSLNKIPTPPETQYF.

CDR3 in DNA: TGCGCCAGCAGCGACAGGGGAAGGGAAGAGACCCAGTACTTC. Protein sequence: CASSDRGREETQYF. The rearrangement links TRBV5-1 to TRBJ2-5; 8 bases map to TRBD1. This CDR3 is built from 14 residues. CDR1 and CDR2 (germline): SGHRS, YFSETQ. V trimming: 4 bases; J trimming: 3 bases; junction bases outside the gene matches: 5.

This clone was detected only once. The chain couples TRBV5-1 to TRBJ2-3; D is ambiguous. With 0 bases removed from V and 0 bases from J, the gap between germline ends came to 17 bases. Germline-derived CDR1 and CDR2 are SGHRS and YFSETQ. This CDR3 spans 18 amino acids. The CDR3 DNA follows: TGCGCCAGCAGCTTGGCCCCCCCCCAGCAGAAGAGCACAGATACGCAGTATTTT. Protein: CASSLAPPQQKSTDTQYF.

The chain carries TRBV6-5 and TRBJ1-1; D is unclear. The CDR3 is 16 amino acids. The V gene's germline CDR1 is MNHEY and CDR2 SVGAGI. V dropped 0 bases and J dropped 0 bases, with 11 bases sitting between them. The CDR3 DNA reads TGTGCCAGCAGTTACTCTCGTCGAGCGATGAACACTGAAGCTTTCTTT. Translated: CASSYSRRAMNTEAFF.

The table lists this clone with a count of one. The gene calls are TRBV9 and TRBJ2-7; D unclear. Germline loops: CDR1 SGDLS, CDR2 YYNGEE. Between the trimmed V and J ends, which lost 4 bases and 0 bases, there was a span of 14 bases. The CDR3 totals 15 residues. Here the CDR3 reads CASSPRAHSSYEQYF. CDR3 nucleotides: TGTGCCAGCAGCCCTCGGGCTCATAGCTCCTACGAGCAGTACTTC.

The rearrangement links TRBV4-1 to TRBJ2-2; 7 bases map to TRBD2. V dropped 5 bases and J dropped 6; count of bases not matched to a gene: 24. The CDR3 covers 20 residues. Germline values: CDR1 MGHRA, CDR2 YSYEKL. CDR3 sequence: CASSSYLTVGGRDSAGELFF. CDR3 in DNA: TGCGCCAGCAGCTCTTACCTTACCGTGGGAGGGCGAGACTCCGCCGGGGAGCTGTTTTTT.

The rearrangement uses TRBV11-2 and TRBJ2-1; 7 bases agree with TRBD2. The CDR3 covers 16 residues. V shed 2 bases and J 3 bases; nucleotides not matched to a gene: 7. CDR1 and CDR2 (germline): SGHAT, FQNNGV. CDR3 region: CASSLNTGGYYNEQFF. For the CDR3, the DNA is TGTGCCAGCAGCTTAAATACGGGAGGATACTACAATGAGCAGTTCTTC.

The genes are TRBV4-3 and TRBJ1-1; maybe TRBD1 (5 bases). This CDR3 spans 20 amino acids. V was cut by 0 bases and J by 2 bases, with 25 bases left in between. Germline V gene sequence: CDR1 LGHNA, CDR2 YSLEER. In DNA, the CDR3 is TGCGCCAGCAGCCAAGAAGTTGGGGCCGGATTACTCAGGAGCAACACTGAAGCTTTCTTT. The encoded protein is CASSQEVGAGLLRSNTEAFF.

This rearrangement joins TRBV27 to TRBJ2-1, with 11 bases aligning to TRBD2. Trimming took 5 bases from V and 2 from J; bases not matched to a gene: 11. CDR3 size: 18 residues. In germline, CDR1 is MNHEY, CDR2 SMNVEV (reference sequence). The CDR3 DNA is TGTGCCAGCAGTCCCTTCCCCCGACTAGCGGGGACCTACAATGAGCAGTTCTTC. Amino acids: CASSPFPRLAGTYNEQFF.

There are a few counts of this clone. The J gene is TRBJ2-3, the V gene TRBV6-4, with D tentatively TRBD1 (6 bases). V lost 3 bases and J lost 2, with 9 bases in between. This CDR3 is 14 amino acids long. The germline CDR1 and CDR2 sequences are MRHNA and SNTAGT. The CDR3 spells CASSETGPTDTQYF. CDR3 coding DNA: TGTGCCAGCAGTGAGACAGGACCCACAGATACGCAGTATTTT.

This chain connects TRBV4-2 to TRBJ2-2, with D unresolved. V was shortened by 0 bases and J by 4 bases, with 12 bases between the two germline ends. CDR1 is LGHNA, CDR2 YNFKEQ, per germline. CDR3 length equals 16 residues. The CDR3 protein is CASSQDPSGSTGELFF. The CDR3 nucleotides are TGTGCCAGCAGCCAAGATCCCTCAGGATCCACCGGGGAGCTGTTTTTT.

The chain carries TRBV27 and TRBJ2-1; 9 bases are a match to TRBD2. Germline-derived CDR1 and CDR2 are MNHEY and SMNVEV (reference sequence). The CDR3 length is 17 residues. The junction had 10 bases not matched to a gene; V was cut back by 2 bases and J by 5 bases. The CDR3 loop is CASSLRGGTSLHNEQFF. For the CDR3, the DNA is TGTGCCAGCAGTTTACGTGGCGGGACTAGCTTACACAATGAGCAGTTCTTC.